Detailed here is one T cell receptor (beta chain). In the authors' workflow: The assay estimated nucleated cells by amplifying reference gene primers. Data came from immunoSEQ multiplex PCR; TCRdb stores just in-frame clones and leaves some out. Clone size and V and J calls were adopted from that table, with D and trimming inferred from the DNA. Among a few hundred thousand clones, about nine tenths were seen once, and the ten largest hold about 5.9%. This sample is drawn from a study of blood T cell repertoires in COVID-19. Study details: Spain, Italy and the United States supplied samples that represented acute and convalescent COVID-19. T cells, B-cell-depleted T cells, or PBMCs provided the cDNA or gDNA that served as material.

The CDR3 runs to 16 residues. The V gene's germline CDR1 is KGHSH and CDR2 LQKENI. J was trimmed by 2 bases and V by 3 bases; bases with no gene match: 6. Followed longitudinally, the Seattle patients had been enrolled during active infection. The TCR was taken from a woman aged 25 to 39 with COVID-19, enrolled during active disease. Sample: peripheral blood. The chain couples TRBV18 to TRBJ2-3; 9 bases agree with TRBD1. The CDR3 region has the DNA TGTGCCAGCTCACCCCAAGGGGACAGGGTCACAGATACGCAGTATTTT. It codes for CASSPQGDRVTDTQYF.